This paragraph covers one T cell receptor (beta chain) sequence. Its cognate antigen is unknown. Germline CDR1 SGDLS, CDR2 YYNGEE. V lost 0 bases and J 7 bases, leaving 8 bases between the germline ends. The CDR3 spans 14 residues. Survey level was the resolution at which the v3.0 immunoSEQ assay ran. For every sample, sequencing targeted roughly 35,000-50,000 T-cell genomes. Generated by immunoSEQ multiplex PCR, the TCRdb table keeps only in-frame clones and is missing some. The data show about 15,000 clones, with 90% to 95% seen just once and approximately 10% held by the top ten. These data originate in a study of long-term antiretroviral therapy in people with HIV. Overall study findings and caveats: HIV repertoires had narrower CDR3 length ranges than controls.

Per donor, at least one pre-ART and at least two post-ART PBMC samples were obtained. Each specimen consisted of roughly 1-11 million cryopreserved PBMC prior to extraction of DNA. The chain uses TRBV9 and TRBJ1-6, with D maybe TRBD1 (5 bases). The specimen comprised unsorted PBMCs, sampled 0.3 years after starting antiretroviral therapy. This clonotype originated in a man between 60 and 75 years old with HIV. The CDR3 is CASSVGGGNSPLHF. Here the CDR3 DNA reads TGTGCCAGCAGCGTAGGCGGGGGAAATTCACCCCTCCACTTT.